The source of this TCR beta chain is a study of blood T cells in healthy people across ages. Comments on this clonotype: Its target is not known.

J lost 2 bases, V lost 7 bases, and 5 bases had no gene match. The CDR3 has 14 amino acids. General study findings and limits: Strong correlation existed between TCR beta diversity and naive T cell percentage.

The second PCR ran about 6 to 11 cycles with a sample-barcoded 5' primer and J-beta primers. TCRdb re-called the 5' RACE reads through MiXCR, storing one row per CDR3 protein. Of 540,000 or so distinct CDR3 sequences in the sample, roughly 48% are singletons; the top ten hold around 23%. The sequenced material came from blood. The chain joins TRBV12-3 or TRBV12-4 to TRBJ2-1; TRBD1 matches 7 bases. The clonotype comes from a man older than 75 in good health. The CDR3: CASMYGTAYNEQFF. CDR3 coding DNA: TGTGCCAGCATGTACGGGACAGCCTACAATGAGCAGTTCTTC.